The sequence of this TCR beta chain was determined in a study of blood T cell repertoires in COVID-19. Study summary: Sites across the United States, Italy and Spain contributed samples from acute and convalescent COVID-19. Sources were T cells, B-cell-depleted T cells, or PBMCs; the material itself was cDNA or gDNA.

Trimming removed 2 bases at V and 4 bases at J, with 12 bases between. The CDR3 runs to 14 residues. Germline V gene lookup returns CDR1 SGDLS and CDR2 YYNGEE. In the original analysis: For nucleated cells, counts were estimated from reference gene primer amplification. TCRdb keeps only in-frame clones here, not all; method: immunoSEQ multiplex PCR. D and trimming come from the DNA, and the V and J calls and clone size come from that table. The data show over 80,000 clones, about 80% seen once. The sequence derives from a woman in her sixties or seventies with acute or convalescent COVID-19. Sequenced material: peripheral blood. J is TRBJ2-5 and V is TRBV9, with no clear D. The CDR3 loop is CASSVSTSPETQYF. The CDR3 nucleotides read TGTGCCAGCAGCGTTAGCACCAGCCCAGAGACCCAGTACTTC.